The 24 T cell receptor beta chains below come from one sample, sequenced in a study of blood T cell repertoires in COVID-19 (dated by TCRdb to between 2020 and 2021). To prepare the library, the immunoSEQ multiplex PCR assay was applied. TCRdb stores this immuneACCESS table with in-frame sequences only. Part of the clones is absent; in the studies checked, under half of the shortfall reflects unresolved V genes, and no reason is known for the rest. This sample is represented by 35,000 to 40,000 clones; over 75% of them were singletons. The ten largest account for approximately 32% of the sample. The sequencing sample was made of peripheral blood. These receptors were taken from a man older than 75 with active or convalescent COVID-19.

The V and J genes are TRBV29-1 and TRBJ2-3, with 10 bases aligning to TRBD2. This CDR3 comprises 15 residues. With V trimmed by 1 base and J by 1 base, 2 bases remained unmatched. CDR1 SQVTM and CDR2 ANQGSEA come from the germline V gene. The CDR3 region has the DNA TGCAGCGTTGAAGGCCTAGCGGGGGGCACAGATACGCAGTATTTT. It codes for CSVEGLAGGTDTQYF.

J is TRBJ2-2 and V is TRBV6-4, with a tentative D call TRBD2 (5 bases). Deletions cut 3 bases from V and 5 bases from J, with 19 bases between. In germline, CDR1 is MRHNA, CDR2 SNTAGT. The CDR3 sequence is 17 residues long. The CDR3 DNA reads as TGTGCCAGCAGTGAACGACCAGTGGGAGCAGGTACCGGGGAGCTGTTTTTT. Encoded protein: CASSERPVGAGTGELFF.

The chain combines TRBV29-1 with TRBJ1-4; 7 nucleotides align to TRBD1. Germline CDR1 is SQVTM and CDR2 is ANQGSEA. Trimming took 3 bases from V and 2 from J; bases not matched to a gene: 3. The CDR3 sequence is 14 residues long. This chain's CDR3 is CSVDQTGTNEKLFF. The CDR3 DNA reads TGCAGCGTTGACCAGACAGGGACTAATGAAAAACTGTTTTTT.

The V call is TRBV18, the J call TRBJ2-7; D unclear. This CDR3 spans 14 amino acids. V lost 3 bases and J 2 bases, leaving 11 bases between the germline ends. Germline V lookup: CDR1 KGHSH, CDR2 LQKENI. CDR3 region: CASSPLTAPYEQYF. The CDR3 DNA reads TGTGCCAGCTCACCGTTGACTGCTCCCTACGAGCAGTACTTC.

The V and J genes are TRBV9 and TRBJ2-4; TRBD2 agrees at 9 bases. The CDR3 is made up of 16 amino acids. CDR1 and CDR2 (germline): SGDLS, YYNGEE. The J segment lost 3 bases and the V segment lost 0 bases, leaving 4 bases of the junction unmatched. CDR3 bases: TGTGCCAGCAGCGTAGTGGCGGGGGGGGACAAAAACATTCAGTACTTC. Translation gives CASSVVAGGDKNIQYF. Full variable domain (remainder filled in from reference TRBV9 and TRBJ2-4): DSGVTQTPKHLITATGQRVTLRCSPRSGDLSVYWYQQSLDQGLQFLIQYYNGEERAKGNILERFSAQQFPDLHSELNLSSLELGDSALYFCASSVVAGGDKNIQYFGAGTRLSVL.

This clone was detected only once. The chain uses TRBV6-6 and TRBJ1-2; TRBD1 matches at 10 bases. Trimming removed 2 bases from V and 3 bases from J; junction bases left unmatched: 3. This CDR3 spans 15 amino acids. CDR1 and CDR2 (germline): MNHNY, SVGAGI (reference sequence). The CDR3 nucleotides are TGTGCCAGCAGTTACCGGACAGGGGGGTACTATGGCTACACCTTC. It encodes CASSYRTGGYYGYTF.

The J gene is TRBJ2-7, the V gene TRBV6-2 or TRBV6-3; 9 nucleotides match TRBD2. The germline V gene encodes CDR1 MNHEY and CDR2 SVGEGT. CDR3 length: 19 amino acids. J gave up 0 bases and V 2 bases, and 14 bases lay outside the gene matches. The CDR3: CASSYGSGRSRGSSYEQYF. The CDR3 nucleotides read TGTGCCAGCAGTTACGGTAGCGGGAGATCGAGAGGGAGCTCCTACGAGCAGTACTTC.

V and J are TRBV7-2 and TRBJ2-3; a possible D gene is TRBD1 (6 bases). V lost 5 bases and J lost 2, with 14 bases in between. The CDR3 runs to 15 residues. Germline V gene data show CDR1 as SGHTA and CDR2 as FQGNSA. CDR3 DNA: TGTGCCAGCAGCCTCGGGACAACGCACACAGATACGCAGTATTTT. Protein sequence: CASSLGTTHTDTQYF.

The chain uses TRBV6-2 or TRBV6-3 and TRBJ2-5; D is perhaps TRBD1 (6 bases). The V gene's germline CDR1 is MNHEY and CDR2 SVGEGT. V was shortened by 5 bases and J by 1 base, with 11 bases between the two germline ends. The CDR3 runs 14 residues. CDR3 sequence: CASSPGQFQETQYF. The DNA for the CDR3 is TGTGCCAGCAGTCCCGGACAGTTCCAAGAGACCCAGTACTTC.

J is TRBJ2-3 and V is TRBV2; 7 bases agree with TRBD2. CDR3 length: 13 amino acids. With 9 bases clipped from V and 0 bases from J, the junction kept 3 bases outside the gene matches. The germline gives CDR1 SNHLY, CDR2 FYNNEI. The CDR3 sequence is CARSGASTDTQYF. The CDR3 DNA reads TGTGCCAGAAGCGGGGCAAGCACAGATACGCAGTATTTT.

The V call is TRBV6-4, the J call TRBJ1-6; TRBD1 agrees at 7 bases. The germline CDR1 and CDR2 sequences are MRHNA and SNTAGT. With 4 bases clipped from V and 9 bases from J, the junction kept 3 bases outside the gene matches. This CDR3 spans 13 amino acids. The CDR3, as DNA: TGTGCCAGCAGTGCCGACAGGGTTTCACCCCTCCACTTT. Translation gives CASSADRVSPLHF.

This chain links TRBV19 with TRBJ2-2; maybe TRBD1 (6 bases). The V gene lost 6 bases and the J gene lost 0 bases, with 14 bases spanning the gap. The CDR3 sequence is 16 residues long. Germline CDR1 and CDR2: LNHDA and SQIVND (reference sequence). This CDR3 is CASRTDRQSNTGELFF. The CDR3 bases are TGTGCCAGTAGAACGGACAGACAATCGAACACCGGGGAGCTGTTTTTT.

The chain uses TRBV7-9 and TRBJ2-2; no firm D call. This CDR3 contains 15 residues. Trimming shortened V by 1 base and J by 0 bases, and 6 bases separated the two germline ends. CDR1 and CDR2 (germline): SEHNR, FQNEAQ (reference sequence). CDR3 in DNA: TGTGCCAGCAGCTTAGGGGCAGCGAACACCGGGGAGCTGTTTTTT. It encodes CASSLGAANTGELFF.

This rearrangement joins TRBV5-1 to TRBJ1-1; D gene unclear. The germline V gene encodes CDR1 SGHRS and CDR2 YFSETQ. V lost 4 bases to trimming and J lost 3 bases, with 7 bases between them. The CDR3 is 12 amino acids. CDR3 region: CASSGEYTEAFF. CDR3 sequence (DNA): TGCGCCAGCAGCGGGGAGTACACTGAAGCTTTCTTT.

To note about this clone: An end of the junction does not agree with germline; a read error may underlie this. The chain couples TRBV3-1 (or the pseudogene TRBV3-2) to TRBJ2-2; 9 nucleotides match TRBD2. The CDR3 has 17 amino acids. Per the germline V gene, CDR1 is LGHDT and CDR2 is YNNKEL (reference sequence). The CDR3 DNA sequence: TGTGCCCGCAGCCAAGAGAGGCGGGGGGGCCGGGCCGGGGAGCTGTTTTTT. Translation gives CARSQERRGGRAGELFF.

The CDR3 region is CASSLLSLATNTGELFF. The CDR3 bases are TGTGCCAGCAGCTTACTTTCACTAGCGACGAACACCGGGGAGCTGTTTTTT. J is TRBJ2-2 and V is TRBV7-9; TRBD2 matches at 7 bases. Germline CDR1 reads SEHNR; CDR2 reads FQNEAQ (reference sequence). V lost 2 bases, J lost 0 bases, and 6 bases stayed unmatched. The CDR3 is made up of 17 amino acids.

The chain couples TRBV6-5 to TRBJ2-1; 10 bases align to TRBD2. In germline, CDR1 is MNHEY, CDR2 SVGAGI. V lost 7 bases, J lost 10 bases, and 13 bases stayed unmatched. This CDR3 region has 15 residues. CDR3 sequence: CASNPQASGGLEQFF. The CDR3 DNA reads TGTGCCAGCAATCCTCAGGCTAGCGGGGGATTAGAGCAGTTCTTC.

V and J are TRBV6-5 and TRBJ1-1, with 8 bases fitting TRBD1. Germline trimming cut 0 bases from V and 5 bases from J; bases unmatched to any gene: 8. The length of the CDR3 is 16 residues. Germline loops: CDR1 MNHEY, CDR2 SVGAGI. The CDR3 nucleotides are TGTGCCAGCAGTTACTCTGGGACTTACAGGGGGACTGAAGCTTTCTTT. It translates to CASSYSGTYRGTEAFF.

This clone was detected only once. The gene calls are TRBV5-1 and TRBJ2-2; 11 bases line up with TRBD2. This CDR3 comprises 15 residues. Germline V gene data show CDR1 as SGHRS and CDR2 as YFSETQ. V lost 6 bases to trimming and J lost 7 bases; unmatched junction nucleotides: 8. The CDR3 sequence: CASTIAGGLVGELFF. In DNA form, the CDR3 reads TGCGCCAGCACCATAGCGGGAGGGCTTGTCGGGGAGCTGTTTTTT.

V is TRBV11-2 and J is TRBJ2-7; D is possibly TRBD1 (6 bases). Trimming removed 5 bases from V and 0 bases from J, with 11 bases in between. CDR1 and CDR2 from the germline V gene are SGHAT and FQNNGV. CDR3 length: 14 amino acids. The CDR3 is CASSLRTDSYEQYF. The CDR3 DNA reads as TGTGCCAGCAGCCTCAGGACAGACTCCTACGAGCAGTACTTC.

The chain has TRBV18 and TRBJ2-7, with a weak D call TRBD2 (6 bases). This CDR3 spans 15 amino acids. Per germline, CDR1 KGHSH and CDR2 LQKENI. The V gene lost 6 bases and the J gene lost 0 bases, with 15 bases spanning the gap. Here the CDR3 reads CASSPARRVSYEQYF. The CDR3 DNA reads TGTGCCAGCTCTCCAGCCCGGAGGGTCTCCTACGAGCAGTACTTC.

This clone was seen repeatedly, ten times or more. The V and J genes are TRBV30 and TRBJ2-7; D uncertain. Between the trimmed V and J ends, which lost 2 bases and 2 bases, there was a span of 13 bases. The CDR3 covers 14 residues. Germline CDR1 reads GTSNPN; CDR2 reads SVGIG (reference sequence). Written as DNA, the CDR3 is TGTGCCTGGAGTATCCCGGTCCCCACCTACGAGCAGTACTTC. This encodes CAWSIPVPTYEQYF.

Written as DNA, the CDR3 is TGTGCCAGCAGGCCACTAGCGGGATACAATGAGCAGTTCTTC. Translation: CASRPLAGYNEQFF. The chain links TRBV27 to TRBJ2-1, with 10 nucleotides matching TRBD2. V shed 6 bases and J 4 bases; nucleotides not matched to a gene: 3. CDR3 size: 14 residues. CDR1 is MNHEY and CDR2 is SMNVEV in the germline V gene (reference sequence).

The chain links TRBV7-9 to TRBJ2-5, with TRBD2 identical over 9 bases. The CDR3 covers 16 residues. Per germline, CDR1 SEHNR and CDR2 FQNEAQ (reference sequence). V was pared by 1 base and J by 1 base, with 4 bases of the junction left unmatched. CDR3 sequence (DNA): TGTGCCAGCAGCTTAGGGACTAGCGTAGTCCAAGAGACCCAGTACTTC. This sequence encodes CASSLGTSVVQETQYF.